The 30 T cell receptor beta chains reported below all come from one sample, sequenced in a study of T cell responses to AZD1222 COVID-19 vaccine. The method was immunoSEQ multiplex PCR; TCRdb's version includes in-frame clones alone and lacks a portion of them. The sample carries some 95,000 clones, about nine tenths recorded once. This specimen consisted of peripheral blood, obtained on day 0 of MenACWY control vaccination. The receptors derive from an adult in good health.

The chain carries TRBV3-1 (or the pseudogene TRBV3-2) and TRBJ2-2, with D possibly being TRBD1 (5 bases). This CDR3 has 13 residues. In germline, CDR1 is LGHDT, CDR2 YNNKEL (reference sequence). Trimming cost V 7 bases and J 6 bases, with 12 bases left between them. CDR3 sequence: CASISRGAGELFF. The DNA for the CDR3 is TGTGCCAGCATCTCTAGGGGCGCCGGGGAGCTGTTTTTT.

The rearrangement joins TRBV9 to TRBJ2-3, with a weak D call TRBD2 (6 bases). The CDR3 runs to 15 residues. Germline loops: CDR1 SGDLS, CDR2 YYNGEE. V lost 0 bases to trimming and J lost 0 bases, with 8 bases between them. CDR3 protein: CASSVETRSTDTQYF. Written as DNA, the CDR3 is TGTGCCAGCAGCGTAGAGACTAGAAGCACAGATACGCAGTATTTT.

Comment on this clone: At one end the junction does not follow the germline gene, possibly because of a read error. This sample also contains other DNA sequences that code for the same CDR3. The rearrangement uses TRBV30 and TRBJ1-3; D unclear. The CDR3 is made up of 11 amino acids. Germline assignment: CDR1 GTSNPN and CDR2 SVGIG (reference sequence). The DNA of the CDR3 is TGTGCCGGGAGCTCTGGAAACACCATATATTTT. Residues: CAGSSGNTIYF.

The gene calls are TRBV3-1 (or the pseudogene TRBV3-2) and TRBJ2-1; 9 nucleotides match TRBD2. This CDR3 contains 15 residues. CDR1 LGHDT and CDR2 YNNKEL come from the germline V gene (reference sequence). V lost 1 base and J lost 7; bases outside the gene matches: 5. DNA of the CDR3: TGTGCCAGCAGCCAAGCCCTAGCGGGGATAAATGAGCAGTTCTTC. It is translated as CASSQALAGINEQFF.

The chain couples TRBV12-3 or TRBV12-4 to TRBJ2-7; TRBD1 matches 9 bases. V shed 7 bases and J 5 bases; nucleotides not matched to a gene: 6. The length of the CDR3 is 13 residues. CDR3 protein: CASTGTGHHEQYF. The CDR3 nucleotides are TGTGCCAGCACCGGGACAGGGCACCACGAGCAGTACTTC.

This sequence joins TRBV5-1 and TRBJ2-5; D uncertain. Per germline, CDR1 SGHRS and CDR2 YFSETQ. This CDR3 has 18 residues. V was trimmed by 0 bases and J by 1 base, leaving 19 bases between them. CDR3 coding DNA: TGCGCCAGCAGCTTGGCCGAGTCGAGTAGGGCCATCCAAGAGACCCAGTACTTC. Its translation: CASSLAESSRAIQETQYF.

This clone came up a few times. The chain links TRBV9 to TRBJ1-6; 11 bases agree with TRBD1. V lost 3 bases, J lost 7 bases, and 3 bases stayed unmatched. Germline V gene data show CDR1 as SGDLS and CDR2 as YYNGEE. CDR3 length equals 15 residues. The CDR3 bases are TGTGCCAGCAGCGCCGGACAGGGGGCGAATTCACCCCTCCACTTT. Translating gives CASSAGQGANSPLHF.

The chain links TRBV27 to TRBJ1-2; D not certain. V lost 4 bases and J lost 2, with 5 bases in between. The CDR3 is 12 residues long. Germline CDR1 MNHEY, CDR2 SMNVEV (reference sequence). CDR3 nucleotides: TGTGCCAGCAGTTCTGGGAACTATGGCTACACCTTC. This sequence encodes CASSSGNYGYTF.

The rearrangement joins TRBV19 to TRBJ1-1, with 8 bases that match TRBD1. Germline V gene data show CDR1 as LNHDA and CDR2 as SQIVND (reference sequence). The CDR3 is 14 amino acids. Trimming cost V 8 bases and J 0 bases; bases outside gene matches: 5. The CDR3 region has the DNA TGTGCCAGTGCCGACAGGGGACTGAACACTGAAGCTTTCTTT. Its protein product is CASADRGLNTEAFF.

This chain uses TRBV11-2 with TRBJ2-1; D is possibly TRBD2 (6 bases). Germline loops: CDR1 SGHAT, CDR2 FQNNGV. Trimming took 2 bases from V and 0 from J, leaving 14 bases between them. This CDR3 is 17 amino acids long. The chain's CDR3 is CASSLLRGGVSYNEQFF. The CDR3 DNA follows: TGTGCCAGCAGCTTATTGCGGGGCGGGGTCTCCTACAATGAGCAGTTCTTC.

V gene TRBV10-3 combines with J gene TRBJ2-7, with D uncertain. The CDR3 extends over 13 amino acids. Trimming removed 6 bases at V and 1 base at J, with 10 bases between. CDR1 is ENHRY and CDR2 is SYGVKD in the germline V gene. CDR3 sequence: CAIRPDSSYEQYF. CDR3 nucleotide sequence: TGTGCCATCAGGCCTGACTCGTCCTACGAGCAGTACTTC.

This chain links TRBV20-1 with TRBJ1-2; D not resolved. Between the trimmed V and J ends, which lost 3 bases and 2 bases, there was a span of 4 bases. Per germline, CDR1 DFQATT and CDR2 SNEGSKA (reference sequence). The CDR3 runs to 11 residues. The CDR3 bases are TGCAGTGCTAGTGTAAACTATGGCTACACCTTC. This sequence encodes CSASVNYGYTF.

This chain joins TRBV7-9 and TRBJ2-5, with 8 bases fitting TRBD2. Germline V CDR1 and CDR2: SEHNR, FQNEAQ (reference sequence). With V trimmed by 8 bases and J by 2 bases, 16 bases remained unmatched. The length of the CDR3 is 17 residues. The DNA for the CDR3 is TGTGCCAGCCAGAACCCTTTGATAGCGGGGCAACAAGAGACCCAGTACTTC. It yields the protein CASQNPLIAGQQETQYF.

The rearrangement uses TRBV28 and TRBJ2-1; TRBD2 matches at 8 bases. Germline-derived CDR1 and CDR2 are MDHEN and SYDVKM. The CDR3 contains 14 residues. Trimming cost V 6 bases and J 12 bases; bases outside gene matches: 13. CDR3 in amino acids: CASSSGGASRLQFF. The CDR3 DNA reads TGTGCCAGCAGCTCCGGGGGGGCCAGTCGATTGCAGTTCTTC.

This clone was detected ten times or more. The chain recombines TRBV6-5 with TRBJ2-7, with 8 bases that match TRBD2. This CDR3 has 16 residues. Per germline, CDR1 MNHEY and CDR2 SVGAGI. J was trimmed by 3 bases and V by 0 bases; bases with no gene match: 7. In DNA, the CDR3 is TGTGCCAGCAGTTACTCGACCCGGGGGGGATACTACGAGCAGTACTTC. Amino acids: CASSYSTRGGYYEQYF.

The V and J genes are TRBV5-4 and TRBJ1-1; D possibly corresponds to TRBD1 (5 bases). CDR1 is SGHNT, CDR2 YYREEE, per germline (reference sequence). The CDR3 sequence is 15 residues long. Trimming took off 4 bases at V and 0 bases at J, with 13 bases between the two ends. The DNA of the CDR3 is TGTGCCAGCAGCGAGTGGGGCCGGATGAACACTGAAGCTTTCTTT. This codes for CASSEWGRMNTEAFF.

Only a few counts were recorded for this clone. The V gene is TRBV12-3 or TRBV12-4, the J gene TRBJ2-5, with D possibly being TRBD1 or TRBD2 (5 bases each). This CDR3 has 13 residues. Trimming stripped 4 bases from V and 5 bases from J, with 11 bases between. In DNA, the CDR3 is TGTGCCAGCAGTTCTCGGGGCTCGGAGACCCAGTACTTC. Its protein is CASSSRGSETQYF.

The rearrangement links TRBV9 to TRBJ2-3; D may correspond to TRBD1 or TRBD2 (5 bases each). CDR1 is SGDLS and CDR2 is YYNGEE in the germline V gene. The CDR3 consists of 15 residues. Trimming cost V 6 bases and J 1 base, with 15 bases left between them. The CDR3 DNA reads TGTGCCAGCACCATATTGGGGGTGGGCACAGATACGCAGTATTTT. Its protein product is CASTILGVGTDTQYF.

The V gene is TRBV5-1, the J gene TRBJ2-1; possible D gene TRBD2, 5 bases. The CDR3 runs to 13 residues. V was shortened by 0 bases and J by 6 bases, with 7 bases between the two germline ends. Per the germline V gene, CDR1 is SGHRS and CDR2 is YFSETQ. This CDR3 reads CASSLAGSNEQFF. In DNA, the CDR3 is TGCGCCAGCAGCTTGGCGGGGTCCAATGAGCAGTTCTTC.

The chain couples TRBV12-3 or TRBV12-4 to TRBJ2-7; D gene unclear. CDR3 length: 12 residues. Between the trimmed V and J ends, which lost 6 bases and 3 bases, there was a span of 9 bases. The CDR3 sequence is CASSSDGYEQYF. The DNA of the CDR3 is TGTGCCAGCAGCTCCGACGGCTACGAGCAGTACTTC.

This clone was counted between two and nine times. This chain joins TRBV19 and TRBJ2-1, with D perhaps given as TRBD1 or TRBD2 (6 bases each). The CDR3 loop spans 16 amino acids. The germline V gene has CDR1 LNHDA and CDR2 SQIVND (reference sequence). Trimming shortened V by 6 bases and J by 8 bases, and 23 bases separated the two germline ends. The CDR3 sequence: CASSTLRRGAGDEQFF. In DNA form, the CDR3 reads TGTGCCAGTAGCACCTTACGTAGGGGGGCAGGCGATGAGCAGTTCTTC. Full variable domain (outside the CDR3, taken from reference TRBV19 and TRBJ2-1): DGGITQSPKYLFRKEGQNVTLSCEQNLNHDAMYWYRQDPGQGLRLIYYSQIVNDFQKGDIAEGYSVSREKKESFPLTVTSAQKNPTAFYLCASSTLRRGAGDEQFFGPGTRLTVL.

The V and J genes are TRBV6-5 and TRBJ1-6, with D perhaps TRBD1 (5 bases). With 6 bases removed from V and 9 bases from J, the gap between germline ends came to 15 bases. This CDR3 has 14 amino acids. The germline V gene has CDR1 MNHEY and CDR2 SVGAGI. CDR3 residues: CASSRGVGSSPLHF. CDR3 DNA sequence: TGTGCCAGCAGCCGAGGGGTGGGGAGTTCACCCCTCCACTTT.

The V call is TRBV4-1, the J call TRBJ2-1; 7 nucleotides line up with TRBD2. V lost 0 bases and J lost 1; bases outside the gene matches: 9. The CDR3 runs 18 residues. The germline V gene encodes CDR1 MGHRA and CDR2 YSYEKL. The DNA of the CDR3 is TGCGCCAGCAGCCAAGACCCCAGCGGGGCTACGTCCTACAATGAGCAGTTCTTC. Protein: CASSQDPSGATSYNEQFF.

The chain employs TRBV28 and TRBJ1-4; 7 bases are a match to TRBD1. Per germline, CDR1 MDHEN and CDR2 SYDVKM. The V gene end was trimmed by 2 bases and the J gene end by 8 bases; junction bases not matched to a gene: 5. This CDR3 is built from 14 residues. The CDR3 loop is CASSLQGVLEKLFF. DNA of the CDR3: TGTGCCAGCAGTTTACAGGGGGTACTAGAAAAACTGTTTTTT. Looking up the rest from reference TRBV28 and TRBJ1-4 gives the full variable domain: DVKVTQSSRYLVKRTGEKVFLECVQDMDHENMFWYRQDPGLGLRLIYFSYDVKMKEKGDIPEGYSVSREKKERFSLILESASTNQTSMYLCASSLQGVLEKLFFGSGTQLSVL.

The V call is TRBV9, the J call TRBJ2-2, with 7 bases fitting TRBD1. Germline V gene sequence: CDR1 SGDLS, CDR2 YYNGEE. This CDR3 comprises 16 residues. The junction had 10 bases not matched to a gene; V was cut back by 0 bases and J by 8 bases. The CDR3 spells CASSVDAQGVSGELFF. The CDR3, as DNA: TGTGCCAGCAGCGTAGACGCCCAGGGGGTGTCTGGGGAGCTGTTTTTT.

The chain couples TRBV7-2 to TRBJ2-3; 7 positions agree with TRBD1. Germline assignment: CDR1 SGHTA and CDR2 FQGNSA. The CDR3 length is 16 residues. The trim removed 6 bases at V and 0 bases at J, leaving 9 bases unmatched. The CDR3 loop reads CASSTRQGASTDTQYF. CDR3 coding DNA: TGTGCCAGCAGTACTCGACAGGGAGCTAGCACAGATACGCAGTATTTT.

The chain combines TRBV20-1 with TRBJ1-2; D might be TRBD1 (5 bases). The CDR3 covers 13 residues. The V and J ends lost 3 bases and 6 bases respectively, with 14 bases between them. The germline CDR1 and CDR2 sequences are DFQATT and SNEGSKA (reference sequence). This chain's CDR3 is CSASVHGGNGYTF. The CDR3 bases are TGCAGTGCTAGTGTACATGGGGGGAATGGCTACACCTTC.

V usage is TRBV28 and J usage is TRBJ1-5, with D possibly matching TRBD1 (6 bases). CDR3 size: 15 residues. The germline gives CDR1 MDHEN, CDR2 SYDVKM. V lost 1 base and J lost 6, with 13 bases in between. CDR3 coding DNA: TGTGCCAGCAGTTTATTAGCGGGGGCCGGTCAGCCCCAGCATTTT. Its translation: CASSLLAGAGQPQHF.

This clone was counted only a few times. J is TRBJ2-3 and V is TRBV10-2; 7 bases are a match to TRBD2. CDR3 length: 17 residues. Looked up from germline, CDR1 is WSHSY and CDR2 is SAAADI. J was trimmed by 1 base and V by 0 bases; bases with no gene match: 7. For the CDR3, the DNA is TGCGCCAGCAGTGAGTCGCTCGGACTAGTCGGCACAGATACGCAGTATTTT. Protein: CASSESLGLVGTDTQYF.

V usage is TRBV5-1 and J usage is TRBJ1-1; D is undetermined. V was cut by 0 bases and J by 0 bases, with 3 bases left in between. Germline CDR1 reads SGHRS; CDR2 reads YFSETQ. CDR3 size: 13 residues. The CDR3 spells CASSLVMNTEAFF. The CDR3 DNA reads TGCGCCAGCAGCTTGGTCATGAACACTGAAGCTTTCTTT.